This T cell receptor beta chain was identified in a study of blood T cells in healthy people across ages. Study outcomes and limitations: Unknown CMV status may confound age-related changes in expanded clones.

CDR3 length: 11 residues. From germline, CDR1 is DFQATT and CDR2 SNEGSKA (reference sequence). Trimming took off 7 bases at V and 5 bases at J, with 10 bases between the two ends. A second PCR, run for roughly 7 to 12 cycles, used a sample-barcoded 5' primer plus a J-beta primer mix. TCRdb analysed the 5' RACE reads with MiXCR anew, one entry per CDR3 protein. The profile shows around 970,000 distinct CDR3 sequences, roughly 51% of them singletons. This clonotype was seen more than once but under ten times. No antigen is known for it. Drawn from each donor were ten milliliters of peripheral blood. Sequencing was carried out using blood. The receptor comes from a woman in her sixties or seventies in good health. This chain uses TRBV20-1 with TRBJ2-3, with D unresolved. The CDR3 DNA reads as TGCAGTGGCCCTTGGGGAGATACGCAGTATTTT. Translated: CSGPWGDTQYF.